The sequence of this TCR beta chain was determined in a study of T cell responses to AZD1222 COVID-19 vaccine. V was cut by 0 bases and J by 2 bases, with 11 bases left in between. The CDR3 is made up of 15 amino acids. From germline, CDR1 is SGHNT and CDR2 YYREEE (reference sequence). Generated by immunoSEQ multiplex PCR, the TCRdb table keeps only in-frame clones and is missing some. The sample consists of roughly 120,000 clones, roughly 87% of them appearing once. The sample was peripheral blood, taken on day 0 of AZD1222 vaccination. The rearrangement joins TRBV5-4 to TRBJ2-5; TRBD1 might be the D (5 bases). This sequence originates from an adult in good health. This chain's CDR3 is CASSLEYTGQETQYF. The CDR3 coding sequence is TGTGCCAGCAGCTTGGAGTATACAGGACAAGAGACCCAGTACTTC. Complete variable domain (other parts from reference TRBV5-4 and TRBJ2-5): ETGVTQSPTHLIKTRGQQVTLRCSSQSGHNTVSWYQQALGQGPQFIFQYYREEENGRGNFPPRFSGLQFPNYSSELNVNALELDDSALYLCASSLEYTGQETQYFGPGTRLLVL.